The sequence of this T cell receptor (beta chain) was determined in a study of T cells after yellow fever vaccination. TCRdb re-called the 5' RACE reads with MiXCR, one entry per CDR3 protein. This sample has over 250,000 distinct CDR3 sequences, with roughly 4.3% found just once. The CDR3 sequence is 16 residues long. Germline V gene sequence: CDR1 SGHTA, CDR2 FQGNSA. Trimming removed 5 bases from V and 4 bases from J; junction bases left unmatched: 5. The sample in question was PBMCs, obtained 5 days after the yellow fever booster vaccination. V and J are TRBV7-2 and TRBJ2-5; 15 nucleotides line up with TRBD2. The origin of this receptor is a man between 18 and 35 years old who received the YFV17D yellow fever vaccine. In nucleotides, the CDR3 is TGTGCCAGCAGCCCCGGACTAGCGGGGGGGCTAGAGACCCAGTACTTC. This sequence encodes CASSPGLAGGLETQYF.